These 27 T cell receptor beta chains were all obtained from the same sample, sequenced in a study of cytotoxic CD8 clonotypes in ibrutinib-treated CLL. The table came from immunoSEQ multiplex PCR; TCRdb's copy has only in-frame clones and leaves some out. The top ten clones hold approximately 10% of a sample with 200,000 to 250,000 clones, about four fifths of them seen once. Sequencing was performed on PBMCs, taken after 12 months of ibrutinib treatment. Receptors were obtained from a human donor with chronic lymphocytic leukemia.

This clone was observed a handful of times. This chain connects TRBV19 to TRBJ2-7; D is possibly TRBD2 (5 bases). The CDR3 totals 13 residues. The germline V gene encodes CDR1 LNHDA and CDR2 SQIVND (reference sequence). Trimming removed 6 bases from V and 2 bases from J, with 11 bases in between. This CDR3 reads CASSLGIAYEQYF. The CDR3 DNA is TGTGCCAGTAGCCTCGGGATTGCCTACGAGCAGTACTTC. Combining the CDR3 with reference TRBV19 and TRBJ2-7 gives the whole variable domain DGGITQSPKYLFRKEGQNVTLSCEQNLNHDAMYWYRQDPGQGLRLIYYSQIVNDFQKGDIAEGYSVSREKKESFPLTVTSAQKNPTAFYLCASSLGIAYEQYFGPGTRLTVT.

V and J are TRBV5-1 and TRBJ2-3; 7 bases are shared with TRBD2. The V segment lost 4 bases and the J segment 2 bases; nucleotides outside the gene matches: 10. In germline, CDR1 is SGHRS, CDR2 YFSETQ. CDR3 size: 16 residues. The CDR3 nucleotides are TGCGCCAGCAGCCCCGGTCGGGGGGTAAACACAGATACGCAGTATTTT. Translating gives CASSPGRGVNTDTQYF.

This chain uses TRBV27 with TRBJ2-5, with D possibly TRBD2 on 6 matching bases. This CDR3 is 15 amino acids long. Germline loops: CDR1 MNHEY, CDR2 SMNVEV (reference sequence). V was clipped by 1 base and J by 5 bases, with 14 bases between them. CDR3 DNA: TGTGCCAGCAGTTTATTGGACGGGAGATCGGAGACCCAGTACTTC. It yields the protein CASSLLDGRSETQYF.

This clone has just one count. The CDR3 nucleotides read TGTGCCAGCAGCCGGGGGAGTTCTAGCACAGATACGCAGTATTTT. Translated: CASSRGSSSTDTQYF. This sequence joins TRBV7-3 and TRBJ2-3; TRBD2 might be the D (6 bases). Germline CDR1 SGHTA, CDR2 FQGTGA. The CDR3 consists of 15 residues. With 5 bases removed from V and 0 bases from J, the gap between germline ends came to 12 bases.

This sequence joins TRBV7-9 and TRBJ2-7; D ambiguous. CDR1 is SEHNR, CDR2 FQNEAQ, per germline (reference sequence). The CDR3 runs to 13 residues. Trimming pared 7 bases from V and 7 bases from J, leaving 17 bases between. The CDR3, as DNA: TGTGCCAGCACCAGGACCTCCTACGGGGAGCAGTACTTC. This codes for CASTRTSYGEQYF.

This clone was detected only a few times. Additional DNA sequences in this sample encode the identical CDR3. J is TRBJ1-5 and V is TRBV2; a weak D match, TRBD1 (5 bases). The CDR3 sequence is 14 residues long. The germline gives CDR1 SNHLY, CDR2 FYNNEI. Between the trimmed V and J ends, which lost 6 bases and 6 bases, there was a span of 15 bases. The CDR3 here is CASSENQGSQPQHF. CDR3 bases: TGTGCCAGCAGCGAGAACCAGGGTAGTCAGCCCCAGCATTTT.

The genes are TRBV11-2 and TRBJ2-5; no clear D gene. The germline CDR1 and CDR2 sequences are SGHAT and FQNNGV. The V end was cut by 3 bases, the J end by 2 bases, with 7 bases between. This CDR3 is 13 amino acids long. DNA for the CDR3: TGTGCCAGCAGCTTCAACGAGCAAGAGACCCAGTACTTC. Translated, it gives CASSFNEQETQYF.

The chain has TRBV18 and TRBJ2-2, with D uncertain. Between the trimmed V and J ends, which lost 1 base and 6 bases, there was a span of 9 bases. CDR1 is KGHSH, CDR2 LQKENI, per germline. CDR3 size: 14 residues. The CDR3, as DNA: TGTGCCAGCTCACCACGTGAGGACCCCGGGGAGCTGTTTTTT. It specifies CASSPREDPGELFF.

There are many counts of this clone. The V and J genes are TRBV6-5 and TRBJ1-5, with D possibly being TRBD1 (5 bases). Trimming shortened V by 5 bases and J by 4 bases, and 12 bases separated the two germline ends. This CDR3 has 14 amino acids. From germline, CDR1 is MNHEY and CDR2 SVGAGI. CDR3 protein: CASSELTANQPQHF. CDR3 sequence (DNA): TGTGCCAGCAGTGAACTGACAGCGAATCAGCCCCAGCATTTT.

V gene TRBV5-4 combines with J gene TRBJ1-3; the D is unclear. Germline V gene sequence: CDR1 SGHNT, CDR2 YYREEE (reference sequence). CDR3 length: 14 amino acids. The V end lost 4 bases, the J end lost 0 bases, and 8 bases lay between the germline ends. For the CDR3, the DNA is TGTGCCAGCAGCCCGGACCCCTCTGGAAACACCATATATTTT. The encoded protein is CASSPDPSGNTIYF.

The J gene is TRBJ2-7, the V gene TRBV28; tentative D call: TRBD2 (5 bases). The V end lost 4 bases, the J end lost 6 bases, and 10 bases lay between the germline ends. The CDR3 runs to 12 residues. The germline CDR1 and CDR2 sequences are MDHEN and SYDVKM. CDR3 DNA sequence: TGTGCCAGCAGTTCCCGGGGAGCCGAGCAGTACTTC. Encoded protein: CASSSRGAEQYF.

The rearrangement links TRBV11-2 to TRBJ1-3, with 9 bases matching TRBD1. The V gene end was trimmed by 5 bases and the J gene end by 4 bases; junction bases not matched to a gene: 9. Looked up from germline, CDR1 is SGHAT and CDR2 is FQNNGV. CDR3 length: 16 residues. CDR3 nucleotides: TGTGCCAGCAGCACTCTACAGGGGGCCTCCGGAAACACCATATATTTT. Its translation is CASSTLQGASGNTIYF.

This chain links TRBV7-8 with TRBJ2-7; the match to TRBD1 covers 8 bases. The CDR3 loop spans 14 amino acids. Germline V gives CDR1 SGHVS, CDR2 FQNEAQ. The V and J ends lost 2 bases and 6 bases, in that order; junction bases with no gene match: 6. The CDR3 DNA sequence: TGTGCCAGCAGCTTACGACAGGGGAGAGGCGAGCAGTACTTC. It translates to CASSLRQGRGEQYF.

This clone was observed a few times. This CDR3 is CASSLSQNYEQYF. In DNA, the CDR3 is TGTGCCAGCAGTTTATCTCAGAACTACGAGCAGTACTTC. This chain connects TRBV27 to TRBJ2-7; D is unresolved. This CDR3 is 13 amino acids long. V was clipped by 0 bases and J by 3 bases, with 6 bases between them. From germline, CDR1 is MNHEY and CDR2 SMNVEV (reference sequence).

Comments on this clone: The junction shows a germline mismatch at one end, possibly a read error. The CDR3 DNA sequence: TGTGCTAGCAGCTTAGACGCGGACCCCATAAGTGTGCAGTATTTT. This encodes CASSLDADPISVQYF. The chain carries TRBV7-7 and TRBJ2-3; no clear D gene. The CDR3 is made up of 15 amino acids. Germline V gene data show CDR1 as SSHAT and CDR2 as FNYEAQ (reference sequence).

Many counts were recorded for this clone. The rearrangement links TRBV21-1 to TRBJ1-2. TRBV21-1 is deemed a pseudogene. The CDR3 runs to 13 residues. The CDR3 loop reads CASSKGRVGGYTF. In DNA, the CDR3 is TGTGCCAGCAGCAAAGGCCGTGTTGGGGGCTACACCTTC.

This chain uses TRBV10-3 with TRBJ2-1; 14 bases fit TRBD2. The V gene's germline CDR1 is ENHRY and CDR2 SYGVKD. V was pared by 8 bases and J by 7 bases, with 4 bases of the junction left unmatched. CDR3 length: 14 residues. DNA of the CDR3: TGTGCCATCGGGGGACTAGCGGGAGAAAATGAGCAGTTCTTC. Encoded protein: CAIGGLAGENEQFF.

The chain links TRBV10-3 to TRBJ2-7; tentative D call: TRBD2 (5 bases). The CDR3 extends over 13 amino acids. Trimming took off 4 bases at V and 9 bases at J, with 16 bases between the two ends. Per the germline V gene, CDR1 is ENHRY and CDR2 is SYGVKD. The CDR3 spells CAISGGEGLRQYF. The CDR3 region has the DNA TGTGCCATCAGTGGGGGTGAGGGTTTAAGGCAGTACTTC.

This clone turned up a few times. The V gene is TRBV20-1, the J gene TRBJ1-1; the D is unclear. Germline lookup yields CDR1 DFQATT and CDR2 SNEGSKA (reference sequence). This CDR3 is built from 11 residues. V was shortened by 5 bases and J by 8 bases, with 12 bases between the two germline ends. CDR3 protein: CSAQLWGEAFF. The CDR3 DNA is TGCAGTGCTCAGCTCTGGGGAGAAGCTTTCTTT.

The gene calls are TRBV2 and TRBJ2-1; 10 bases align to TRBD2. V lost 6 bases and J lost 9; bases outside the gene matches: 5. Per the germline V gene, CDR1 is SNHLY and CDR2 is FYNNEI. CDR3 size: 13 residues. CDR3 sequence reads: CASSLAGEVEQFF. The CDR3 coding sequence is TGTGCCAGCAGCCTAGCGGGAGAGGTTGAGCAGTTCTTC.

This rearrangement joins TRBV19 to TRBJ1-1; D is perhaps TRBD1 (5 bases). Germline V CDR1 and CDR2: LNHDA, SQIVND (reference sequence). CDR3 length: 14 amino acids. Between the trimmed V and J ends, which lost 7 bases and 1 base, there was a span of 13 bases. The CDR3 here is CASTRWGGNTEAFF. The CDR3 bases are TGTGCCAGTACCCGATGGGGCGGGAACACTGAAGCTTTCTTT.

In this sample, this clone turned up a few times. V gene TRBV18 combines with J gene TRBJ1-5; the D gene is possibly TRBD1 (6 bases). Per the germline V gene, CDR1 is KGHSH and CDR2 is LQKENI. The CDR3 consists of 13 residues. Trimming shortened V by 6 bases and J by 3 bases, and 9 bases separated the two germline ends. CDR3 sequence: CASSSGHNQPQHF. The CDR3 DNA sequence: TGTGCCAGCTCGTCGGGACACAATCAGCCCCAGCATTTT.

The chain joins TRBV5-6 to TRBJ2-3, with TRBD1 as a possible D gene (5 bases). There are 12 residues in the CDR3. With 6 bases removed from V and 4 bases from J, the gap between germline ends came to 9 bases. Germline CDR1 and CDR2: SGHDT and YYEEEE. CDR3 protein: CASKRGADTQYF. Here the CDR3 DNA reads TGTGCCAGCAAAAGGGGTGCAGATACGCAGTATTTT. Using reference TRBV5-6 and TRBJ2-3 for the parts outside the CDR3, the full variable domain is DAGVTQSPTHLIKTRGQQVTLRCSPKSGHDTVSWYQQALGQGPQFIFQYYEEEERQRGNFPDRFSGHQFPNYSSELNVNALLLGDSALYLCASKRGADTQYFGPGTRLTVL.

The V and J genes are TRBV5-8 and TRBJ1-5; D gene uncertain. Germline CDR1 is SGHTS and CDR2 is YDEGEE. The CDR3 has 14 residues. The V and J ends lost 4 bases and 4 bases respectively, with 12 bases between them. This CDR3 is CASSLWTDNQPQHF. The CDR3 nucleotides read TGTGCCAGCAGCCTCTGGACTGATAATCAGCCCCAGCATTTT.

The chain combines TRBV5-4 with TRBJ2-2, with 11 bases that match TRBD2. From germline, CDR1 is SGHNT and CDR2 YYREEE (reference sequence). V trimming: 4 bases; J trimming: 4 bases; junction bases outside the gene matches: 6. This CDR3 contains 16 residues. Here the CDR3 reads CASSSVAGGFTGELFF. CDR3 nucleotides: TGTGCCAGCAGCAGCGTAGCGGGAGGGTTCACCGGGGAGCTGTTTTTT.

The chain combines TRBV5-1 with TRBJ1-1; no clear D. The CDR3 spans 16 residues. The V gene's germline CDR1 is SGHRS and CDR2 YFSETQ. V gave up 0 bases and J gave up 4 bases, with 16 bases separating them. CDR3 coding DNA: TGCGCCAGCAGCTTGGATAGGGCCCGGGTTGGCACTGAAGCTTTCTTT. This encodes CASSLDRARVGTEAFF.

The J gene is TRBJ2-1, the V gene TRBV7-6, with 7 bases that match TRBD1. The junction had 7 bases not matched to a gene; V was cut back by 3 bases and J by 5 bases. CDR1 and CDR2 from the germline V gene are SGHVS and FNYEAQ. This CDR3 is built from 15 residues. CDR3 sequence reads: CASSFPQGQHNEQFF. CDR3 coding DNA: TGTGCCAGCAGCTTCCCACAGGGGCAGCACAATGAGCAGTTCTTC. The variable domain in full, completed from reference TRBV7-6 and TRBJ2-1, reads GAGVSQSPRYKVTKRGQDVALRCDPISGHVSLYWYRQALGQGPEFLTYFNYEAQQDKSGLPNDRFSAERPEGSISTLTIQRTEQRDSAMYRCASSFPQGQHNEQFFGPGTRLTVL.